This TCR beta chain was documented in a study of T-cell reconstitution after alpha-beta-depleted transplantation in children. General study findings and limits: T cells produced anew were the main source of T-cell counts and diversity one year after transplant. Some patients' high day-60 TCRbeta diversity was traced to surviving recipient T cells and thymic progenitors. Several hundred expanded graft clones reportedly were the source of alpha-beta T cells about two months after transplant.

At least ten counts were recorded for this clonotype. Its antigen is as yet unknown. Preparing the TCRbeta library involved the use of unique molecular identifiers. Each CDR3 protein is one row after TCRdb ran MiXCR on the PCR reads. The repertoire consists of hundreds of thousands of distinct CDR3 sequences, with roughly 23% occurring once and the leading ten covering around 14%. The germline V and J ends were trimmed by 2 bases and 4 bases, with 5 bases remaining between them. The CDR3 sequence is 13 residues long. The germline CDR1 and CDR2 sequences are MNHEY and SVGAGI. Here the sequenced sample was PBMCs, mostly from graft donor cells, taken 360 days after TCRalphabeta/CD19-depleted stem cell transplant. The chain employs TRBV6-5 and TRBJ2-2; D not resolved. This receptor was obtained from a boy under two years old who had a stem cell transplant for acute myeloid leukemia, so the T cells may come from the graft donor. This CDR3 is CASSYRSTGELFF. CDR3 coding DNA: TGTGCCAGCAGTTACCGGTCCACCGGGGAGCTGTTTTTT.